The 10 T cell receptor beta chains below were found in one sample sequenced in a study of blood T cell repertoires in COVID-19. The method was immunoSEQ multiplex PCR; TCRdb's version includes in-frame clones alone and lacks a portion of them. The sample has fewer than 500,000 clones; about nine tenths are singletons. The specimen was PBMCs or T cells enriched from blood (not recorded which). The receptors were sampled from a woman under 30 who had recovered from COVID-19.

The chain joins TRBV11-3 to TRBJ2-3, with D possibly TRBD1 on 5 matching bases. The CDR3 has 13 amino acids. Germline V gene sequence: CDR1 SGHNT, CDR2 YENEEA. V was trimmed by 1 base and J by 6 bases, leaving 8 bases between them. CDR3 protein: CASSLAQGDTQYF. The CDR3 DNA follows: TGTGCCAGCAGCTTAGCCCAGGGTGATACGCAGTATTTT. Filled out from reference TRBV11-3 and TRBJ2-3, the complete variable domain reads EAGVVQSPRYKIIEKKQPVAFWCNPISGHNTLYWYLQNLGQGPELLIRYENEEAVDDSQLPKDRFSAERLKGVDSTLKIQPAELGDSAVYLCASSLAQGDTQYFGPGTRLTVL.

The count of this clone is one. The rearrangement uses TRBV3-1 (or the pseudogene TRBV3-2) and TRBJ1-2; tentative D call: TRBD1 (5 bases). The CDR3 loop spans 14 amino acids. The V end was cut by 0 bases, the J end by 8 bases, with 13 bases between. The V gene's germline CDR1 is LGHDT and CDR2 YNNKEL (reference sequence). DNA of the CDR3: TGTGCCAGCAGCCAAGATGGAGGGGAAAGGGGCTACACCTTC. The encoded protein is CASSQDGGERGYTF.

The rearrangement joins TRBV10-2 to TRBJ1-4; D perhaps matches TRBD1 (6 bases). V was pared by 6 bases and J by 8 bases, with 16 bases between. This CDR3 is built from 14 residues. Germline CDR1 reads WSHSY; CDR2 reads SAAADI. The CDR3: CASRQTGGKEKLFF. DNA for the CDR3: TGCGCCAGCAGACAGACAGGTGGCAAAGAAAAACTGTTTTTT.

The rearrangement links TRBV5-6 to TRBJ1-2, with a tentative D call TRBD1 (6 bases). The CDR3 is 15 amino acids. Germline V gives CDR1 SGHDT, CDR2 YYEEEE. V dropped 0 bases and J dropped 1 base, with 10 bases sitting between them. The CDR3 spells CASSLGGPGNYGYTF. CDR3 sequence (DNA): TGTGCCAGCAGCTTGGGGGGGCCCGGTAACTATGGCTACACCTTC.

The chain joins TRBV20-1 to TRBJ1-2; D not resolved. Germline CDR1 DFQATT, CDR2 SNEGSKA (reference sequence). Trimming left V 6 bases short and J 3 bases short, with 8 bases between. The CDR3 runs 11 residues. In DNA, the CDR3 is TGCAGTGCCTTCCTTGACTATGGCTACACCTTC. Its translation: CSAFLDYGYTF.

As to this clone: Different DNA sequences within this sample yield the same CDR3. The V call is TRBV5-1, the J call TRBJ1-1; maybe TRBD1 (5 bases). The ends were cut back, 2 bases at V and 0 bases at J, with 8 bases in the middle. This CDR3 contains 14 residues. Germline CDR1 reads SGHRS; CDR2 reads YFSETQ. The CDR3 nucleotides are TGCGCCAGCAGCTTTGGGGGGATGAACACTGAAGCTTTCTTT. Its protein product is CASSFGGMNTEAFF. The full variable domain, rest sourced from reference TRBV5-1 and TRBJ1-1, is KAGVTQTPRYLIKTRGQQVTLSCSPISGHRSVSWYQQTPGQGLQFLFEYFSETQRNKGNFPGRFSGRQFSNSRSEMNVSTLELGDSALYLCASSFGGMNTEAFFGQGTRLTVV.

The chain joins TRBV28 to TRBJ1-4; TRBD1 matches at 7 bases. Germline-derived CDR1 and CDR2 are MDHEN and SYDVKM. CDR3 length: 16 residues. The trim removed 5 bases at V and 3 bases at J, leaving 9 bases unmatched. The CDR3 protein is CASSTYKGAANEKLFF. The DNA of the CDR3 is TGTGCCAGCAGTACCTATAAGGGGGCTGCTAATGAAAAACTGTTTTTT.

The J gene is TRBJ1-1, the V gene TRBV3-1 (or the pseudogene TRBV3-2); D perhaps matches TRBD1 (6 bases). The CDR3 runs to 17 residues. Trimming left V 0 bases short and J 5 bases short, with 19 bases between. The germline CDR1 and CDR2 sequences are LGHDT and YNNKEL (reference sequence). The CDR3 sequence is CASSQDPQGRGKTEAFF. The DNA of the CDR3 is TGTGCCAGCAGCCAAGACCCGCAGGGCAGGGGAAAAACTGAAGCTTTCTTT.

On this clone itself: At the DNA level, this CDR3 is encoded by other sequences in the same sample as well. The chain employs TRBV5-1 and TRBJ2-1; 9 bases are shared with TRBD1. The J segment lost 4 bases and the V segment lost 4 bases, leaving 3 bases of the junction unmatched. Germline V gene sequence: CDR1 SGHRS, CDR2 YFSETQ. CDR3 size: 14 residues. CDR3 in amino acids: CASSRDREYNEQFF. As DNA, the CDR3 is TGCGCCAGCAGCCGGGACAGGGAATACAATGAGCAGTTCTTC. The full variable domain, completed using reference TRBV5-1 and TRBJ2-1, is KAGVTQTPRYLIKTRGQQVTLSCSPISGHRSVSWYQQTPGQGLQFLFEYFSETQRNKGNFPGRFSGRQFSNSRSEMNVSTLELGDSALYLCASSRDREYNEQFFGPGTRLTVL.

The chain combines TRBV5-4 with TRBJ2-1; TRBD2 aligns across 8 bases. This CDR3 is built from 12 residues. Trimming took 3 bases from V and 9 from J; bases not matched to a gene: 2. CDR1 and CDR2 from the germline V gene are SGHNT and YYREEE (reference sequence). CDR3 nucleotide sequence: TGTGCCAGCAGCTCGGGGGGGCGTGAGCAGTTCTTC. Its translation is CASSSGGREQFF.